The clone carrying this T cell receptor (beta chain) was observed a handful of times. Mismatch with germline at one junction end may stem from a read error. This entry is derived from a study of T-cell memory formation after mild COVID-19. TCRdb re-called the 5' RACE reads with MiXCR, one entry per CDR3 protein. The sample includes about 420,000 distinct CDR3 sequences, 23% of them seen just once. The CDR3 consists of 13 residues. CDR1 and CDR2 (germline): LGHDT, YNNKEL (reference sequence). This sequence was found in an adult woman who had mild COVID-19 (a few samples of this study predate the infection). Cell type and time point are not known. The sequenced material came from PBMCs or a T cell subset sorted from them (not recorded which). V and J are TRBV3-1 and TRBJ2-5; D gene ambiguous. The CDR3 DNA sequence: TGTGCCAGCAGCCAAGACCCCTCAGAGGCCCAGTACTTC. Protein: CASSQDPSEAQYF.